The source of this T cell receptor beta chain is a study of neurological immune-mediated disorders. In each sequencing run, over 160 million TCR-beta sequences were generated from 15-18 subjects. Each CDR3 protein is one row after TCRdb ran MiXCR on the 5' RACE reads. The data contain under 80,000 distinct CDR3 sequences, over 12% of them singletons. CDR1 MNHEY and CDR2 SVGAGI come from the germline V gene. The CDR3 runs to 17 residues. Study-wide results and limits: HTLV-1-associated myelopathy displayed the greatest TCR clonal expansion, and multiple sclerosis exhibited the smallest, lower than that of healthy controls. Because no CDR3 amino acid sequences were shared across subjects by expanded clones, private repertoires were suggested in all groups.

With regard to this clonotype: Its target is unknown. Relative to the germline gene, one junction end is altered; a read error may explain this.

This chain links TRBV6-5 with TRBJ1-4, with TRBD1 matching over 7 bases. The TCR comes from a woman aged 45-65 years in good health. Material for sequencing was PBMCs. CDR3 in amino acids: CSSSRTGTEDFNEKLFF. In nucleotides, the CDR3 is TGTTCCAGCAGTAGAACCGGGACAGAGGATTTTAATGAAAAACTGTTTTTT.